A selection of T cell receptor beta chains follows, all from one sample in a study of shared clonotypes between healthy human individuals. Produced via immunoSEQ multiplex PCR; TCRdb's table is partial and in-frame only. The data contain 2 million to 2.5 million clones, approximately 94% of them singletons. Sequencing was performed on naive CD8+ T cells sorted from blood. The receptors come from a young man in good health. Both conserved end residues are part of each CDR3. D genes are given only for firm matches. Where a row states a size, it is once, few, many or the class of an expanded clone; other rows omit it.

cdr3_aa: CASSLEQGVGEQFF; cdr3_nt: TGCGCCAGCAGCTTGGAGCAGGGGGTAGGTGAGCAGTTCTTC; v_call: TRBV5-1; clone_size: -; d_call: TRBD1; j_call: TRBJ2-1
cdr3_aa: CASSHGTIYEQYF; cdr3_nt: TGTGCCAGCAGCCACGGGACTATCTACGAGCAGTACTTC; v_call: TRBV14; clone_size: -; d_call: TRBD2; j_call: TRBJ2-7
cdr3_aa: CAWRAGEDSGRSPLHF; cdr3_nt: TGTGCCTGGAGGGCCGGAGAGGATTCGGGTCGGTCACCCCTCCACTTT; v_call: TRBV30; clone_size: -; d_call: -; j_call: TRBJ1-6
cdr3_aa: CASGWGGSNEKLFF; cdr3_nt: TGTGCCAGCGGTTGGGGGGGGTCTAATGAAAAACTGTTTTTT; v_call: TRBV6-5; clone_size: -; d_call: -; j_call: TRBJ1-4
cdr3_aa: CAWSDDRGHRFF; cdr3_nt: TGTGCCTGGAGCGACGACAGGGGGCACAGGTTTTTT; v_call: TRBV30; clone_size: -; d_call: TRBD1; j_call: TRBJ2-3
cdr3_aa: CASSTSAGETYNEQFF; cdr3_nt: TGTGCCAGCAGTACTTCAGCGGGGGAAACCTACAATGAGCAGTTCTTC; v_call: TRBV27; clone_size: -; d_call: TRBD2; j_call: TRBJ2-1
cdr3_aa: CASSLAKGGRNTIYF; cdr3_nt: TGCGCCAGCAGCTTGGCCAAGGGCGGCCGAAACACCATATATTTT; v_call: TRBV5-1; clone_size: -; d_call: -; j_call: TRBJ1-3
cdr3_aa: CASSSHGTGMGYEQYF; cdr3_nt: TGTGCCAGTAGTAGCCATGGGACAGGGATGGGGTACGAGCAGTACTTC; v_call: TRBV19; clone_size: -; d_call: TRBD1; j_call: TRBJ2-7
cdr3_aa: CASSHPGTGVYEQYF; cdr3_nt: TGTGCCAGCAGTCATCCCGGGACAGGGGTCTACGAGCAGTACTTC; v_call: TRBV6-4; clone_size: -; d_call: TRBD1; j_call: TRBJ2-7
cdr3_aa: CATWTSLSDEQFF; cdr3_nt: TGTGCCACCTGGACTAGTCTTTCGGATGAGCAGTTCTTC; v_call: TRBV10-3; clone_size: -; d_call: TRBD2; j_call: TRBJ2-1
cdr3_aa: CASSPGDQPQHF; cdr3_nt: TGTGCCAGCAGTCCAGGGGATCAGCCCCAGCATTTT; v_call: TRBV7-8; clone_size: -; d_call: -; j_call: TRBJ1-5
cdr3_aa: CASSSGRQSYEQYF; cdr3_nt: TGTGCCAGCAGCTCCGGACGGCAGTCTTACGAGCAGTACTTC; v_call: TRBV9; clone_size: -; d_call: -; j_call: TRBJ2-7
cdr3_aa: CASTPGGLSNPYNSPLHF; cdr3_nt: TGTGCCAGCACCCCAGGAGGCCTCTCCAATCCCTATAATTCACCCCTCCACTTT; v_call: TRBV7-8; clone_size: -; d_call: -; j_call: TRBJ1-6
cdr3_aa: CASSQVGSDLAYNEQFF; cdr3_nt: TGCGCCAGCAGCCAAGTCGGGTCTGACCTCGCCTACAATGAGCAGTTCTTC; v_call: TRBV4-1; clone_size: -; d_call: -; j_call: TRBJ2-1
cdr3_aa: CASSPGHISGNTIYF; cdr3_nt: TGCGCCAGCAGCCCGGGACATATCTCTGGAAACACCATATATTTT; v_call: TRBV4-3; clone_size: -; d_call: -; j_call: TRBJ1-3
cdr3_aa: CASSTSGGGNEQFF; cdr3_nt: TGTGCCAGCAGCACTAGCGGGGGAGGGAATGAGCAGTTCTTC; v_call: TRBV6-5; clone_size: -; d_call: TRBD2; j_call: TRBJ2-1
cdr3_aa: CASSSSDRGPYEQYF; cdr3_nt: TGTGCCAGCAGCTCCTCTGACAGGGGGCCCTACGAGCAGTACTTC; v_call: TRBV7-9; clone_size: -; d_call: TRBD1; j_call: TRBJ2-7
cdr3_aa: CASSLDGPYSNQPQHF; cdr3_nt: TGTGCCAGCAGCTTAGACGGTCCCTATAGCAATCAGCCCCAGCATTTT; v_call: TRBV11-2; clone_size: once; d_call: -; j_call: TRBJ1-5
cdr3_aa: CASSQETGDTGELFF; cdr3_nt: TGCGCCAGCAGCCAAGAGACAGGGGACACCGGGGAGCTGTTTTTT; v_call: TRBV4-1; clone_size: -; d_call: TRBD1; j_call: TRBJ2-2
cdr3_aa: CAWSDGQAGNTIYF; cdr3_nt: TGTGCCTGGAGTGACGGGCAGGCTGGAAACACCATATATTTT; v_call: TRBV30; clone_size: -; d_call: -; j_call: TRBJ1-3
cdr3_aa: CASTRDYEQYF; cdr3_nt: TGTGCCAGCACCAGGGACTACGAGCAGTACTTC; v_call: TRBV7-9; clone_size: -; d_call: -; j_call: TRBJ2-7
cdr3_aa: CASWFGEVGTGELFF; cdr3_nt: TGTGCCAGTTGGTTCGGAGAAGTGGGCACCGGGGAGCTGTTTTTT; v_call: TRBV7-9; clone_size: -; d_call: -; j_call: TRBJ2-2
cdr3_aa: CASSLEGGVGETQYF; cdr3_nt: TGCGCCAGCAGCTTGGAGGGGGGAGTTGGAGAGACCCAGTACTTC; v_call: TRBV5-1; clone_size: -; d_call: -; j_call: TRBJ2-5
cdr3_aa: CASSQLAGPSFNEQFF; cdr3_nt: TGTGCCAGCAGTCAACTAGCGGGGCCCTCCTTCAATGAGCAGTTCTTC; v_call: TRBV27; clone_size: once; d_call: TRBD2; j_call: TRBJ2-1
cdr3_aa: CASSPTSGEYEQYF; cdr3_nt: TGTGCCAGCTCACCTACTAGCGGGGAGTACGAGCAGTACTTC; v_call: TRBV18; clone_size: -; d_call: TRBD2; j_call: TRBJ2-7
cdr3_aa: CASSLLQGTGGAEQYF; cdr3_nt: TGTGCCAGCAGCCTACTCCAAGGGACAGGGGGCGCCGAGCAGTACTTC; v_call: TRBV7-9; clone_size: -; d_call: TRBD1; j_call: TRBJ2-7
cdr3_aa: CASSSRQRNYEQYF; cdr3_nt: TGTGCCAGCAGCTCCCGACAGCGTAATTACGAGCAGTACTTC; v_call: TRBV6-1; clone_size: -; d_call: -; j_call: TRBJ2-7
cdr3_aa: CASSIVRGITEAFF; cdr3_nt: TGTGCCAGTAGTATAGTCAGGGGTATCACTGAAGCTTTCTTT; v_call: TRBV19; clone_size: -; d_call: -; j_call: TRBJ1-1
cdr3_aa: CASSLDNGWSGANVLTF; cdr3_nt: TGTGCCAGCAGCTTAGATAACGGATGGTCTGGGGCCAACGTCCTGACTTTC; v_call: TRBV11-2; clone_size: -; d_call: -; j_call: TRBJ2-6
cdr3_aa: CASMGTGKNYGYTF; cdr3_nt: TGTGCCAGCATGGGGACAGGGAAGAACTATGGCTACACCTTC; v_call: TRBV6-1; clone_size: once; d_call: TRBD1; j_call: TRBJ1-2
cdr3_aa: CASRPSSGGVLEQYF; cdr3_nt: TGTGCCAGCAGACCATCTAGCGGGGGGGTACTCGAGCAGTACTTC; v_call: TRBV27; clone_size: -; d_call: TRBD2; j_call: TRBJ2-7
cdr3_aa: CASSEVDSNQPQHF; cdr3_nt: TGTGCCAGCAGTGAAGTGGACAGCAATCAGCCCCAGCATTTT; v_call: TRBV2; clone_size: few; d_call: -; j_call: TRBJ1-5
cdr3_aa: CAIMAGNTIYF; cdr3_nt: TGTGCCATCATGGCTGGAAACACCATATATTTT; v_call: TRBV10-3; clone_size: -; d_call: -; j_call: TRBJ1-3
cdr3_aa: CASSLDAGSSYNEQFF; cdr3_nt: TGTGCCAGCAGTTTAGACGCGGGGAGCTCCTACAATGAGCAGTTCTTC; v_call: TRBV27; clone_size: -; d_call: -; j_call: TRBJ2-1
cdr3_aa: CASSSPLEGRYGYAF; cdr3_nt: TGTGCCAGCAGTTCTCCACTGGAGGGGCGCTATGGCTACGCCTTC; v_call: TRBV28; clone_size: -; d_call: -; j_call: TRBJ1-2
cdr3_aa: CASSQEGTASYEQYF; cdr3_nt: TGCGCCAGCAGCCAAGAGGGGACAGCTAGCTACGAGCAGTACTTC; v_call: TRBV4-1; clone_size: -; d_call: TRBD1; j_call: TRBJ2-7
cdr3_aa: CASSSSENDLLSYNEQFF; cdr3_nt: TGTGCCAGCAGCTCTAGCGAGAACGACTTACTTTCCTACAATGAGCAGTTCTTC; v_call: TRBV9; clone_size: -; d_call: -; j_call: TRBJ2-1
cdr3_aa: CASSQSTSLHF; cdr3_nt: TGCGCCAGCAGTCAATCGACATCCCTCCACTTT; v_call: TRBV23-1; clone_size: few; d_call: -; j_call: TRBJ1-6
cdr3_aa: CASSLAILGEQFF; cdr3_nt: TGTGCCAGCAGCTTGGCAATTCTCGGTGAGCAGTTCTTC; v_call: TRBV5-6; clone_size: -; d_call: -; j_call: TRBJ2-1
cdr3_aa: CASSLGLGYEQYF; cdr3_nt: TGCGCCAGCAGCTTGGGACTGGGCTACGAGCAGTACTTC; v_call: TRBV5-1; clone_size: few; d_call: -; j_call: TRBJ2-7
cdr3_aa: CASSQGTWNTEAFF; cdr3_nt: TGCGCCAGCAGCCAAGGTACGTGGAACACTGAAGCTTTCTTT; v_call: TRBV4-1; clone_size: -; d_call: -; j_call: TRBJ1-1
cdr3_aa: CASSLAGRSGEQFF; cdr3_nt: TGTGCCAGCAGTTTAGCGGGGCGATCGGGTGAGCAGTTCTTC; v_call: TRBV27; clone_size: -; d_call: -; j_call: TRBJ2-1
cdr3_aa: CASSEWSGQGNQPQHF; cdr3_nt: TGTGCCAGCAGTGAATGGTCAGGGCAGGGCAATCAGCCCCAGCATTTT; v_call: TRBV6-1; clone_size: -; d_call: -; j_call: TRBJ1-5
cdr3_aa: CSVIERRAYEQYF; cdr3_nt: TGCAGCGTTATTGAGCGACGAGCCTACGAGCAGTACTTC; v_call: TRBV29-1; clone_size: once; d_call: -; j_call: TRBJ2-7
cdr3_aa: CASSLGFFESPLHF; cdr3_nt: TGTGCCAGCAGCTTAGGATTCTTCGAATCACCCCTCCACTTT; v_call: TRBV7-2; clone_size: -; d_call: -; j_call: TRBJ1-6
cdr3_aa: CASSSIEPSGETQYF; cdr3_nt: TGTGCCAGCAGCTCTATCGAACCTAGTGGAGAGACCCAGTACTTC; v_call: TRBV7-9; clone_size: -; d_call: -; j_call: TRBJ2-5
cdr3_aa: CASSFLRSGGPGEQFF; cdr3_nt: TGTGCCAGCAGCTTTCTCCGAAGCGGGGGGCCAGGTGAGCAGTTCTTC; v_call: TRBV7-2; clone_size: -; d_call: TRBD2; j_call: TRBJ2-1